This T cell receptor (beta chain) derives from a study of blood T cell repertoires in COVID-19. Study details: Samples came from the United States, Italy and Spain, spanning acute and convalescent COVID-19. The analysed material was cDNA or gDNA that came from T cells, B-cell-depleted T cells, or PBMCs.

In the original workflow: Scientists estimated how many nucleated cells there were by amplifying reference gene primers. TCRdb's table, derived via immunoSEQ multiplex PCR, lists solely in-frame clones and lacks some. The DNA gave D and trimming, while V, J and clone size come from that table. Of over 50,000 clones in the sample, around 87% are singletons; the top ten hold 6% to 8.5%. The germline V gene encodes CDR1 WSHSY and CDR2 SAAADI. V was cut by 2 bases and J by 0 bases, with 9 bases left in between. The CDR3 contains 15 residues. This sequence was found in a man in his sixties with acute or convalescent COVID-19. The material sequenced was peripheral blood. The chain combines TRBV10-2 with TRBJ2-3; D is undetermined. Written as DNA, the CDR3 is TGCGCCAGCAGTGAGAGTCCGGTCAGCACAGATACGCAGTATTTT. It encodes CASSESPVSTDTQYF.